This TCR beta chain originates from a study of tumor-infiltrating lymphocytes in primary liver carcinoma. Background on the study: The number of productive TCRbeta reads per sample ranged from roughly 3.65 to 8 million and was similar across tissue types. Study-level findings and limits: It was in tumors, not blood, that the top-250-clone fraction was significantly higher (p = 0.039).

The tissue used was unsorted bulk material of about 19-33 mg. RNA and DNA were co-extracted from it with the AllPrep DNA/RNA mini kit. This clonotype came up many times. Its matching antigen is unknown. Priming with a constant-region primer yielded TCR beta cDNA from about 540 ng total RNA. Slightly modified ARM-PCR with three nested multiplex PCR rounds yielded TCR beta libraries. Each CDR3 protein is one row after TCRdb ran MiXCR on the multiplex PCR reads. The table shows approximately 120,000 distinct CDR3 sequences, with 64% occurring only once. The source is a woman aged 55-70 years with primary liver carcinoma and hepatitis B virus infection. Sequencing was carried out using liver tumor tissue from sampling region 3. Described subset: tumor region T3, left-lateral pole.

The CDR3 region has the DNA TGTGCCAGCAGCCCAGAGGGAATCGAGCAGTACTTC. As protein: CASSPEGIEQYF. J is TRBJ2-7 and V is TRBV7-9; perhaps TRBD2 as D (5 bases). This CDR3 spans 12 amino acids. Germline V gives CDR1 SEHNR, CDR2 FQNEAQ (reference sequence). V lost 5 bases and J lost 6, with 11 bases in between.